This is a list of T cell receptor beta chains from one sample in a study of T cell repertoires in cytomegalovirus infection. TCRdb re-called the reads with MiXCR, one entry per CDR3 protein. Of fewer than 300,000 distinct CDR3 sequences listed, about 23% are singletons. Sequences were obtained from PBMCs. The receptor source for this set is a human donor in good health (CMV status not recorded). Some clones in this sample may be carry-over from other donors' samples. The CDR3 runs from the conserved cysteine through the conserved F or W. Each record gives: V gene, J gene, clone size, D gene, CDR3 protein, CDR3 DNA. A D gene is named only where the DNA matches it firmly. The size entry is marked missing in some rows and otherwise reads once, few, many or a size class.

V: TRBV20-1; J: TRBJ1-1; size: NA; D: TRBD1; CDR3: CSATRGGDLNTEAFF; DNA: TGCAGTGCCACGCGAGGGGGCGACCTGAACACTGAAGCTTTCTTT
V: TRBV10-3; J: TRBJ2-4; size: few; D: NA; CDR3: CAIRAGTLAKNIQYF; DNA: TGTGCCATCAGAGCCGGGACTTTAGCCAAAAACATTCAGTACTTC
V: TRBV7-2; J: TRBJ2-7; size: few; D: NA; CDR3: CASSLVRLGGYEQYF; DNA: TGTGCCAGCAGCTTAGTTCGCCTAGGGGGCTACGAGCAGTACTTC
V: TRBV5-1; J: TRBJ2-1; size: NA; D: NA; CDR3: CASSLEGTSYNEQFF; DNA: TGCGCCAGCAGCTTGGAAGGGACCTCCTACAATGAGCAGTTCTTC
V: TRBV6-2/TRBV6-3; J: TRBJ2-1; size: few; D: TRBD1; CDR3: CASRRTGGGGEQFF; DNA: TGTGCCAGCAGACGGACAGGGGGCGGGGGTGAGCAGTTCTTC
V: TRBV14; J: TRBJ2-3; size: NA; D: TRBD1; CDR3: CASSQGTGLKDTQYF; DNA: TGTGCCAGCAGCCAAGGGACAGGACTTAAAGATACGCAGTATTTT
V: TRBV20-1; J: TRBJ2-7; size: NA; D: TRBD1; CDR3: CSAPRTGGIEQYF; DNA: TGCAGTGCTCCCCGGACAGGTGGCATCGAGCAGTACTTC
V: TRBV18; J: TRBJ2-7; size: few; D: NA; CDR3: CASSPPTVLSEQYF; DNA: TGTGCCAGCTCACCACCGACAGTGCTCAGCGAGCAGTACTTC
V: TRBV6-6; J: TRBJ1-2; size: NA; D: NA; CDR3: CASSYLTANYGYTF; DNA: TGTGCCAGCAGTTACTTGACAGCTAACTATGGCTACACCTTC
V: TRBV23-1; J: TRBJ2-7; size: NA; D: NA; CDR3: CASSQSAGDLSSYEQYF; DNA: TGCGCCAGCAGTCAATCGGCCGGGGACTTGAGCTCCTACGAGCAGTACTTC
V: TRBV11-2; J: TRBJ2-1; size: few; D: TRBD1; CDR3: CASSLVAGGRNEQFF; DNA: TGTGCCAGCAGCTTAGTGGCAGGGGGCCGCAATGAGCAGTTCTTC
V: TRBV24-1; J: TRBJ2-5; size: few; D: TRBD1; CDR3: CATSEGTGPQETQYF; DNA: TGTGCCACCAGTGAGGGGACAGGGCCACAAGAGACCCAGTACTTC
V: TRBV7-9; J: TRBJ2-3; size: NA; D: NA; CDR3: CASSVPRRGARTDTQYF; DNA: TGTGCCAGCAGCGTCCCCCGACGGGGGGCTCGCACAGATACGCAGTATTTT
V: TRBV7-9; J: TRBJ1-2; size: many; D: TRBD1; CDR3: CASSPNTRGAYGYTF; DNA: TGTGCCAGCAGCCCGAACACCAGGGGGGCCTATGGCTACACCTTC
V: TRBV6-2/TRBV6-3; J: TRBJ1-5; size: few; D: NA; CDR3: CASSRGGNNQPQHF; DNA: TGTGCCAGCAGCCGAGGGGGGAATAATCAGCCCCAGCATTTT
V: TRBV11-3; J: TRBJ2-1; size: few; D: TRBD2; CDR3: CASSSLAGAGNEQFF; DNA: TGTGCCAGCAGCTCGCTAGCGGGAGCAGGAAATGAGCAGTTCTTC
V: TRBV11-2; J: TRBJ1-2; size: NA; D: TRBD1; CDR3: CASSLTGPANYGYTF; DNA: TGTGCCAGCAGCTTGACAGGGCCGGCTAACTATGGCTACACCTTC
V: TRBV14; J: TRBJ2-7; size: NA; D: NA; CDR3: CASSHTSGILSGEQYF; DNA: TGTGCCAGCAGCCACACCTCGGGGATCCTATCGGGTGAGCAGTACTTC
V: TRBV10-3; J: TRBJ1-1; size: NA; D: TRBD1; CDR3: CAISEDRGAFF; DNA: TGTGCCATCAGTGAGGACAGGGGAGCTTTCTTT
V: TRBV28; J: TRBJ2-3; size: many; D: NA; CDR3: CASSSPRHSPDTQYF; DNA: TGTGCCAGCAGTTCCCCCCGGCACTCGCCCGATACGCAGTATTTT
V: TRBV7-2; J: TRBJ2-2; size: NA; D: TRBD2; CDR3: CASSLGAGGPTGELFF; DNA: TGTGCCAGCAGCTTGGGAGCGGGAGGGCCCACCGGGGAGCTGTTTTTT
V: TRBV11-2; J: TRBJ2-7; size: NA; D: TRBD2; CDR3: CASSASGVSYEQYF; DNA: TGTGCCAGCAGCGCTAGCGGCGTCTCCTACGAGCAGTACTTC